The clone carrying this TCR beta chain was detected many times. TCRdb reprocessed the 5' RACE reads via MiXCR and lists one record per CDR3 protein. The sample has 1,800,000 or so distinct CDR3 sequences; around a third are singletons. This record belongs to a study of identical twins. CDR3 size: 11 residues. Per the germline V gene, CDR1 is ENHRY and CDR2 is SYGVKD. J lost 4 bases, V lost 8 bases, and 0 bases had no gene match. J is TRBJ2-5 and V is TRBV10-3; 8 bases are a match to TRBD2. The sequencing sample was made of cord blood. This TCR derives from a newborn girl in good health. The CDR3 coding sequence is TGTGCCATCGCGGGAGGAGAGACCCAGTACTTC. Translation: CAIAGGETQYF.